These 18 T cell receptor beta chains originate from one sample sequenced in a study of T cell repertoires in cytomegalovirus infection. No antigen has been assigned to these receptors. In TCRdb, the reads were re-called with MiXCR into one record per CDR3 protein. The data show just under 500,000 distinct CDR3 sequences, 33% seen once. This specimen consisted of cultured PBMCs, obtained from culture after CMV antigen stimulation. The receptors originated from a human donor in good health (CMV status not recorded). Some clones in this sample may be carry-over from other donors' samples.

This chain uses TRBV19 with TRBJ2-2; the D is unclear. The germline V and J ends were trimmed by 3 bases and 4 bases, with 6 bases remaining between them. Germline V gives CDR1 LNHDA, CDR2 SQIVND (reference sequence). The CDR3 spans 13 residues. This CDR3 reads CASSMVITGELFF. The CDR3 DNA reads TGTGCCAGTAGTATGGTCATCACCGGGGAGCTGTTTTTT.

The chain carries TRBV11-2 and TRBJ1-1; a possible D gene is TRBD1 (5 bases). The CDR3 has 14 residues. V was clipped by 7 bases and J by 1 base, with 13 bases between them. Germline V gives CDR1 SGHAT, CDR2 FQNNGV. The CDR3 region is CASTITGPNTEAFF. The CDR3 DNA reads TGTGCCAGCACCATTACAGGCCCGAACACTGAAGCTTTCTTT.

The V and J genes are TRBV7-2 and TRBJ2-1; D might be TRBD2 (6 bases). This CDR3 contains 13 residues. Trimming cost V 2 bases and J 8 bases, with 10 bases left between them. Germline CDR1 is SGHTA and CDR2 is FQGNSA. The CDR3 spells CASSLRGGDEQFF. DNA of the CDR3: TGTGCCAGCAGCTTAAGGGGAGGCGATGAGCAGTTCTTC.

The chain carries TRBV25-1 and TRBJ1-2, with a tentative D call TRBD1 (5 bases). Germline CDR1 is MGHDK and CDR2 is SYGVNS. The CDR3 extends over 14 amino acids. Trimming removed 2 bases from V and 7 bases from J, with 14 bases in between. The DNA of the CDR3 is TGTGCCAGCAGTGAAGGGGGGGGACGGAGTGGCTACACCTTC. Translated, it gives CASSEGGGRSGYTF.

CDR3 sequence: CATSDLQDNSNQPQHF. The CDR3, as DNA: TGTGCCACCAGTGATTTACAGGACAATAGCAATCAGCCCCAGCATTTT. This chain links TRBV24-1 with TRBJ1-5; TRBD1 is a possible D gene (5 bases). Germline-derived CDR1 and CDR2 are KGHDR and SFDVKD. This CDR3 spans 16 amino acids. Trimming pared 1 base from V and 0 bases from J, leaving 9 bases between.

This clonotype was seen only a few times. The chain recombines TRBV27 with TRBJ2-7, with TRBD2 matching over 13 bases. Germline loops: CDR1 MNHEY, CDR2 SMNVEV (reference sequence). V trimming: 2 bases; J trimming: 2 bases; junction bases outside the gene matches: 18. This CDR3 has 21 residues. CDR3 residues: CASSLVLQRTSGSTEPYEQYF. The CDR3 DNA follows: TGTGCCAGCAGTTTAGTTCTACAGAGGACTAGCGGGAGTACAGAGCCCTACGAGCAGTACTTC.

This clonotype was seen ten or more times. The V gene is TRBV7-2, the J gene TRBJ2-7; D gene unclear. The CDR3 extends over 12 amino acids. V lost 5 bases to trimming and J lost 3 bases, with 8 bases between them. Germline CDR1 is SGHTA and CDR2 is FQGNSA. CDR3 region: CASSLVGYEQYV. The CDR3 DNA is TGTGCCAGCAGCCTCGTGGGCTACGAGCAGTACGTC.

This CDR3 is CSVARPAGGRTDTQYF. The CDR3 bases are TGCAGCGTCGCACGTCCGGCGGGAGGGCGCACAGATACGCAGTATTTT. The chain carries TRBV29-1 and TRBJ2-3; 9 nucleotides align to TRBD2. This CDR3 is built from 16 residues. V shed 6 bases, J shed 1 base, and the junction held 11 bases outside the gene matches. Germline V gene data show CDR1 as SQVTM and CDR2 as ANQGSEA.

CDR3: CAVQGQNNSPLHF. The CDR3 region has the DNA TGTGCCGTACAGGGTCAGAATAATTCACCCCTCCACTTT. This chain uses TRBV10-3 with TRBJ1-6, with D maybe TRBD1 (6 bases). Germline-derived CDR1 and CDR2 are ENHRY and SYGVKD. This CDR3 has 13 residues. V lost 11 bases and J 5 bases, leaving 13 bases between the germline ends.

The chain uses TRBV4-3 and TRBJ1-5, with D maybe TRBD1 (5 bases). V lost 4 bases, J lost 0 bases, and 10 bases lay in between. The germline CDR1 and CDR2 sequences are LGHNA and YSLEER. The CDR3 extends over 15 amino acids. Here the CDR3 reads CASSPGTLSNQPQHF. The CDR3 coding sequence is TGCGCCAGCAGCCCTGGGACTCTTAGCAATCAGCCCCAGCATTTT.

This chain links TRBV12-3 or TRBV12-4 with TRBJ1-5; no clear D gene. V lost 5 bases, J lost 0 bases, and 8 bases lay in between. This CDR3 is built from 14 residues. For the CDR3, the DNA is TGTGCCAGCAGTGCCCAGTTTAGCAATCAGCCCCAGCATTTT. Translated, it gives CASSAQFSNQPQHF.

The V call is TRBV7-9, the J call TRBJ1-2; D not certain. The germline V gene encodes CDR1 SEHNR and CDR2 FQNEAQ (reference sequence). This CDR3 has 14 amino acids. V was cut by 5 bases and J by 4 bases, with 14 bases left in between. CDR3 sequence: CASSRGRLTYGYTF. The CDR3 bases are TGTGCCAGCAGCCGCGGCCGGTTAACCTATGGCTACACCTTC. Using reference TRBV7-9 and TRBJ1-2 for the parts outside the CDR3, the full variable domain is DTGVSQNPRHKITKRGQNVTFRCDPISEHNRLYWYRQTLGQGPEFLTYFQNEAQLEKSRLLSDRFSAERPKGSFSTLEIQRTEQGDSAMYLCASSRGRLTYGYTFGSGTRLTVV.

CDR3 sequence reads: CSASSGGRVQYSNQPQHF. CDR3 coding DNA: TGCAGTGCTAGCTCCGGGGGGCGCGTTCAATATAGCAATCAGCCCCAGCATTTT. The rearrangement uses TRBV20-1 and TRBJ1-5, with D possibly being TRBD1 (6 bases). Germline CDR1 DFQATT, CDR2 SNEGSKA (reference sequence). Trimming stripped 3 bases from V and 0 bases from J, with 21 bases between. This CDR3 spans 18 amino acids.

As regards this clonotype: The junction and the germline gene differ at one end; a read error may be behind it. V is TRBV5-3 and J is TRBJ1-1; maybe TRBD1 (5 bases). TRBV5-3 is an open reading frame whose function is uncertain. The CDR3 has 15 amino acids. Written as DNA, the CDR3 is TGTGCCAGCAGCTCTACTCAGGGAGGAAACACTGAAGCTTTCTTT. It encodes CASSSTQGGNTEAFF.

CDR3 nucleotides: TGTGCCAGTAGTACCCTAGCGGGAGACACCGGGGAGCTGTTTTTT. This codes for CASSTLAGDTGELFF. V usage is TRBV19 and J usage is TRBJ2-2; the match to TRBD2 covers 10 bases. With 4 bases clipped from V and 3 bases from J, the junction kept 2 bases outside the gene matches. The CDR3 runs to 15 residues. Germline V gene lookup returns CDR1 LNHDA and CDR2 SQIVND (reference sequence).

J is TRBJ2-1 and V is TRBV7-6; 10 nucleotides agree with TRBD2. Trimming removed 5 bases from V and 6 bases from J; junction bases left unmatched: 7. There are 15 residues in the CDR3. Germline V lookup: CDR1 SGHVS, CDR2 FNYEAQ. CDR3 sequence (DNA): TGTGCCAGCAGCACCGGACTAGCGGTTGTCAATGAGCAGTTCTTC. Protein: CASSTGLAVVNEQFF.

The chain employs TRBV6-2 or TRBV6-3 and TRBJ2-1; 9 bases fit TRBD2. Trimming took 8 bases from V and 5 from J; bases not matched to a gene: 10. Germline-derived CDR1 and CDR2 are MNHEY and SVGEGT. There are 15 residues in the CDR3. The chain's CDR3 is CASRRLAGRHNEQFF. The CDR3 nucleotides are TGTGCCAGCCGGCGCCTAGCGGGAAGACACAATGAGCAGTTCTTC.

This clonotype was recorded many times. The CDR3: CASSLGLAGSDTQYF. The CDR3 DNA reads TGTGCCAGCAGCTTGGGACTAGCGGGATCAGATACGCAGTATTTT. The chain couples TRBV11-2 to TRBJ2-3; 13 positions match TRBD2. V was clipped by 3 bases and J by 4 bases; unmatched bases: 1. The CDR3 is 15 amino acids. Germline V gene data show CDR1 as SGHAT and CDR2 as FQNNGV. Drawing the rest from reference TRBV11-2 and TRBJ2-3, the complete variable domain is EAGVAQSPRYKIIEKRQSVAFWCNPISGHATLYWYQQILGQGPKLLIQFQNNGVVDDSQLPKDRFSAERLKGVDSTLKIQPAKLEDSAVYLCASSLGLAGSDTQYFGPGTRLTVL.